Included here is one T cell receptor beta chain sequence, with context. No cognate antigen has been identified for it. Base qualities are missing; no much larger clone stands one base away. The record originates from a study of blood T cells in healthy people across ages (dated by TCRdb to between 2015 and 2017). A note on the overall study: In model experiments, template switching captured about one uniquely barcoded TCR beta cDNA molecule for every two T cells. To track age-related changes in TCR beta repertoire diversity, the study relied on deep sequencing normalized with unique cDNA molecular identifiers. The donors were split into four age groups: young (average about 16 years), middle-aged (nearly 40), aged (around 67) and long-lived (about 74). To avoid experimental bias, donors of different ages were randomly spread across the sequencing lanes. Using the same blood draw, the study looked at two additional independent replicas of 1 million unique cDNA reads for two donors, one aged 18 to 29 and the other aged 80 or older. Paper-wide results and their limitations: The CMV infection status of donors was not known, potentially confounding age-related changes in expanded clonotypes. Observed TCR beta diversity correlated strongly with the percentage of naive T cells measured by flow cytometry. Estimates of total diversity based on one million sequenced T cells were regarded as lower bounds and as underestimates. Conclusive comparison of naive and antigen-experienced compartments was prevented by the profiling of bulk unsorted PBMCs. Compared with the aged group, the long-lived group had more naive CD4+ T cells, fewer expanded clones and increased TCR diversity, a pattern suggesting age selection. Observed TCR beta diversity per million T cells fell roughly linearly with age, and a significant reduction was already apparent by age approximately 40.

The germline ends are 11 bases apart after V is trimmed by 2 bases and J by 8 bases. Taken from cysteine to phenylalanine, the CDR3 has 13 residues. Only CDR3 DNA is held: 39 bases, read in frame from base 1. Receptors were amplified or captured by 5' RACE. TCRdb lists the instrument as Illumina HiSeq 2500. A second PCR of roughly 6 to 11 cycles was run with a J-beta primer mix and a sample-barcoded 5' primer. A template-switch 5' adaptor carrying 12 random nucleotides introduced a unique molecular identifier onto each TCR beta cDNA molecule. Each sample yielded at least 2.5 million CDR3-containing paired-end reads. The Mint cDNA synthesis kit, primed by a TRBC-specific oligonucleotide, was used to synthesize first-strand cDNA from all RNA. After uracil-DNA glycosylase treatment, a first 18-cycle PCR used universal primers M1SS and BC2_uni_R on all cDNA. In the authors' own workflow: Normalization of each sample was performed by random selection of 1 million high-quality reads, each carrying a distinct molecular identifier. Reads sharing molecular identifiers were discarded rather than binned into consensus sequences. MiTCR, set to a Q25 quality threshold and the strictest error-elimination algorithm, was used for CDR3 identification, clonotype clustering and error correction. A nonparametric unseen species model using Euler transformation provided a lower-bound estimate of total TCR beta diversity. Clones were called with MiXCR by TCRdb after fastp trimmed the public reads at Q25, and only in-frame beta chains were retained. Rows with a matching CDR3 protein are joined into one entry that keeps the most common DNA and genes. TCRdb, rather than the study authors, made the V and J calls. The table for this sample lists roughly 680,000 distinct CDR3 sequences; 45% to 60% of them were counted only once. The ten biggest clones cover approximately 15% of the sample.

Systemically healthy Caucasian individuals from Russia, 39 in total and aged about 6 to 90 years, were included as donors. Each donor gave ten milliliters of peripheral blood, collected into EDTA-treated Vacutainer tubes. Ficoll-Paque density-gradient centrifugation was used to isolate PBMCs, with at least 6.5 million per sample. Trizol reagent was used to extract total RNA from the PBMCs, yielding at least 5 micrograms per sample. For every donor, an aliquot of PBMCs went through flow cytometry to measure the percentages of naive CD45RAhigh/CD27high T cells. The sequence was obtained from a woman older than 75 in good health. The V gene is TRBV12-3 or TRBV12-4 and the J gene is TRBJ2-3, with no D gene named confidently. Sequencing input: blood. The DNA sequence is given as TGTGCCAGCAGTTTAATGGGTTCTGGTACGCAGTATTTT. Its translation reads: CASSLMGSGTQYF.